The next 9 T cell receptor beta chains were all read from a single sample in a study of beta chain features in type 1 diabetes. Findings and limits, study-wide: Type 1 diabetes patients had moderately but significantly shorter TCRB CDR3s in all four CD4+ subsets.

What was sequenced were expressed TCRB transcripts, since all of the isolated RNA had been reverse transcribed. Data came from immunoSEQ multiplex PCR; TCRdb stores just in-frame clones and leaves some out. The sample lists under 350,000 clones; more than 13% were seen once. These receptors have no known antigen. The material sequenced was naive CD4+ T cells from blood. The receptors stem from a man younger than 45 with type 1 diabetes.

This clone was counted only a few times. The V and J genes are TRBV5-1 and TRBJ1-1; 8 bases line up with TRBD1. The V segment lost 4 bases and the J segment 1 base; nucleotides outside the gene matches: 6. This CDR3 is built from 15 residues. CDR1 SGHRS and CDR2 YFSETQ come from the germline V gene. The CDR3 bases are TGCGCCAGCAGCCTTACAGGGGGAAGGAACACTGAAGCTTTCTTT. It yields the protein CASSLTGGRNTEAFF.

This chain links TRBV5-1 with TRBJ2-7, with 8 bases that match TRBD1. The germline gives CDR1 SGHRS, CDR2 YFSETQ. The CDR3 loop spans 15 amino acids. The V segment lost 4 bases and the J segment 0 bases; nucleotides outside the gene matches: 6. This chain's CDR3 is CASSLGQENSYEQYF. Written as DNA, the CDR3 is TGCGCCAGCAGCCTGGGACAGGAAAACTCCTACGAGCAGTACTTC. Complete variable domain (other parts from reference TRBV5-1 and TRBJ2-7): KAGVTQTPRYLIKTRGQQVTLSCSPISGHRSVSWYQQTPGQGLQFLFEYFSETQRNKGNFPGRFSGRQFSNSRSEMNVSTLELGDSALYLCASSLGQENSYEQYFGPGTRLTVT.

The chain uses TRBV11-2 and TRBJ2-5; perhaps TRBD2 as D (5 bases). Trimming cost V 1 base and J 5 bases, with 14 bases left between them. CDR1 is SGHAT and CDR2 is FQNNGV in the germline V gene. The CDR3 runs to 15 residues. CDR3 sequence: CASSLGTGIGETQYF. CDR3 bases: TGTGCCAGCAGCTTAGGGACTGGGATCGGGGAGACCCAGTACTTC. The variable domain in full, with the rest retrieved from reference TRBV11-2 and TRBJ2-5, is EAGVAQSPRYKIIEKRQSVAFWCNPISGHATLYWYQQILGQGPKLLIQFQNNGVVDDSQLPKDRFSAERLKGVDSTLKIQPAKLEDSAVYLCASSLGTGIGETQYFGPGTRLLVL.

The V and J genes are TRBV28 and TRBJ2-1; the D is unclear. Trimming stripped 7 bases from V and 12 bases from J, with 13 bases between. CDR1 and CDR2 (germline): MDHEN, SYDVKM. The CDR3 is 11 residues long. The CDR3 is CASTSNGGQFF. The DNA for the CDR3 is TGTGCCAGCACCTCTAACGGTGGGCAGTTCTTC.

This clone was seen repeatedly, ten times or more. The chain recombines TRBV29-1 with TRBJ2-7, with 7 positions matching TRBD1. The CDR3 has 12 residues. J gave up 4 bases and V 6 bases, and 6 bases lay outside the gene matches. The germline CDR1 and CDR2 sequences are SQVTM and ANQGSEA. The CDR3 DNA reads TGCAGCGTCCTGGACAGGTCATACGAGCAGTACTTC. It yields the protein CSVLDRSYEQYF.

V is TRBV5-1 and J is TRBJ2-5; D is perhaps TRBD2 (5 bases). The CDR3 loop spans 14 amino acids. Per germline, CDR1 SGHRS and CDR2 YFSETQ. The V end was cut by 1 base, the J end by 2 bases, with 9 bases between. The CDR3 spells CASSLSTSQETQYF. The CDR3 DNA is TGCGCCAGCAGCTTGAGTACTAGTCAAGAGACCCAGTACTTC.

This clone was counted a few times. The CDR3 spells CATRTDGGNTGELFF. The DNA for the CDR3 is TGTGCCACCAGAACCGACGGAGGAAACACCGGGGAGCTGTTTTTT. The rearrangement uses TRBV28 and TRBJ2-2, with D possibly TRBD2 on 5 matching bases. CDR1 is MDHEN, CDR2 SYDVKM, per germline. The CDR3 covers 15 residues. Trimming took off 10 bases at V and 2 bases at J, with 17 bases between the two ends.

CDR3 sequence: CASSLIEATEAFF. As DNA, the CDR3 is TGTGCCAGCAGTTTAATCGAGGCCACTGAAGCTTTCTTT. The chain has TRBV28 and TRBJ1-1; D gene uncertain. Trimming shortened V by 2 bases and J by 4 bases, and 8 bases separated the two germline ends. This CDR3 contains 13 residues. Germline lookup yields CDR1 MDHEN and CDR2 SYDVKM. The full variable domain, rest sourced from reference TRBV28 and TRBJ1-1, is DVKVTQSSRYLVKRTGEKVFLECVQDMDHENMFWYRQDPGLGLRLIYFSYDVKMKEKGDIPEGYSVSREKKERFSLILESASTNQTSMYLCASSLIEATEAFFGQGTRLTVV.

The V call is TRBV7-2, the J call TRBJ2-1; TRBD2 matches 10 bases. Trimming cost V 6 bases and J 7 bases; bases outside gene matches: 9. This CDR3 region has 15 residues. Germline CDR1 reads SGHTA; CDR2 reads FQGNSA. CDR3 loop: CASRRTSGGLNEQFF. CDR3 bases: TGTGCCAGCAGGAGGACTAGCGGTGGTTTGAATGAGCAGTTCTTC.